This TCR beta chain was captured by sequencing in a study of cytomegalovirus exposure and HLA in healthy donors. Overall study findings and caveats: Despite most TCR sequences being rare, some public TCRs occurred in many donors. Cytomegalovirus-associated status was assigned to some 160 TCR beta chains. The authors confirmed in vitro that three CMV-associated chains were specific for CMV antigens.

For this clone: Antigen specificity is unknown.

The V gene's germline CDR1 is MGHRA and CDR2 YSYEKL. V was clipped by 0 bases and J by 5 bases, with 14 bases between them. CDR3 length: 15 residues. Produced via immunoSEQ multiplex PCR; TCRdb's table is partial and in-frame only. This table has some 170,000 clones, roughly 89% appearing once. The receptor comes from a woman between 25 and 40 years old in good health and CMV-seronegative. What was sequenced was PBMCs. This chain connects TRBV4-1 to TRBJ2-7, with D possibly being TRBD2 (6 bases). DNA of the CDR3: TGCGCCAGCAGCCAAGAAAGAAGGACTATTAACGAGCAGTACTTC. Amino acid sequence: CASSQERRTINEQYF.